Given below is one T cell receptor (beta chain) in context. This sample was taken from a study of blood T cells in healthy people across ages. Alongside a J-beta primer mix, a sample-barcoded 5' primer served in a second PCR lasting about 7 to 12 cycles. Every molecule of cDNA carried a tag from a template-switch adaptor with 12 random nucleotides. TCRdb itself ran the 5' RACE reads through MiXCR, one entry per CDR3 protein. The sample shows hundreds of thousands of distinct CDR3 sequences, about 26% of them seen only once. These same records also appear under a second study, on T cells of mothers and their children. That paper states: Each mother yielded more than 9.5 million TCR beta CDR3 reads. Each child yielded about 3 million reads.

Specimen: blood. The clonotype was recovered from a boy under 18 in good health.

The CDR3 bases are TGTGCCAGCAGCACCGCACCGGGGGGGATAGCGGGCACAGATACGCAGTATTTT. This translates into CASSTAPGGIAGTDTQYF. The chain carries TRBV9 and TRBJ2-3, with 8 bases identical to TRBD2. The CDR3 is 18 amino acids. Germline loops: CDR1 SGDLS, CDR2 YYNGEE. J gave up 1 base and V 4 bases, and 14 bases lay outside the gene matches.